This T cell receptor (beta chain) was obtained from a study of T cell responses to AZD1222 COVID-19 vaccine. Overall study findings and caveats: Only five to seven individuals given AZD1222 were seropositive at baseline.

Sequenced by immunoSEQ multiplex PCR; TCRdb stores in-frame clones only, minus some. Here the sample spans 55,000 to 75,000 clones, around four fifths being singletons. This clone has just one count. Its target is unknown. Germline values: CDR1 MRHNA, CDR2 SNTAGT. The CDR3 loop spans 17 amino acids. Germline trimming cut 0 bases from V and 1 base from J; bases unmatched to any gene: 1. The V gene is TRBV6-4, the J gene TRBJ2-3; TRBD2 agrees at 13 bases. This specimen consisted of peripheral blood, obtained on day 0 of AZD1222 vaccination. The sequence came from an adult in good health. This chain's CDR3 is CASSDSTSGGGTDTQYF. CDR3 nucleotide sequence: TGTGCCAGCAGTGACTCTACTAGCGGGGGGGGCACAGATACGCAGTATTTT.